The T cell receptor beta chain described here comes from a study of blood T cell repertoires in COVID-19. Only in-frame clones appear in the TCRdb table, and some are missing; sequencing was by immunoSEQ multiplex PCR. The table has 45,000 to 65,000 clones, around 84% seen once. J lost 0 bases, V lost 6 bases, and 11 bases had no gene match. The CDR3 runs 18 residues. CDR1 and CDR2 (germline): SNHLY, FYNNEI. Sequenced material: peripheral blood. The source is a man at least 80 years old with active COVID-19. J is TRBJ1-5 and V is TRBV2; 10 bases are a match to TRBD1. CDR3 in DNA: TGTGCCAGCAGGAGCCGGGACAGGGGACTTTATAGCAATCAGCCCCAGCATTTT. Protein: CASRSRDRGLYSNQPQHF.